One and the same sample provided the 21 T cell receptor beta chains below, sequenced in a study of cytomegalovirus exposure and HLA in healthy donors. Researchers ran the PCR with 60 Vbeta and 13 Jbeta primers. The data were produced by immunoSEQ multiplex PCR, yet TCRdb's version contains in-frame clones alone and is incomplete. The sample has 55,000 to 65,000 clones; 60% to 85% are singletons. The source material was PBMCs. These receptors all stem from a woman aged 40-49 years in good health and CMV-seropositive.

The genes are TRBV7-2 and TRBJ1-1; no definite D call. V gave up 2 bases and J gave up 0 bases, with 7 bases separating them. The CDR3 runs 14 residues. Per germline, CDR1 SGHTA and CDR2 FQGNSA. CDR3 amino acids: CASSLTGMNTEAFF. The DNA of the CDR3 is TGTGCCAGCAGCTTAACGGGAATGAACACTGAAGCTTTCTTT.

This rearrangement joins TRBV6-4 to TRBJ1-4; the match to TRBD1 covers 11 bases. Germline V gene data show CDR1 as MRHNA and CDR2 as SNTAGT. After removal of 2 bases from V and 8 bases from J, the junction contained 4 bases not matched to a gene. The CDR3 is made up of 15 amino acids. The CDR3 protein is CASSDTGTGGEKLFF. In nucleotides, the CDR3 is TGTGCCAGCAGTGACACCGGGACAGGGGGAGAAAAACTGTTTTTT.

The chain couples TRBV5-6 to TRBJ2-5, with TRBD1 matching 7 bases. With V trimmed by 4 bases and J by 4 bases, 7 bases remained unmatched. This CDR3 has 14 amino acids. CDR1 is SGHDT and CDR2 is YYEEEE in the germline V gene. CDR3 protein: CASSRDREGETQYF. CDR3 DNA sequence: TGTGCCAGCAGCCGGGACAGAGAAGGAGAGACCCAGTACTTC.

This sequence joins TRBV19 and TRBJ1-2; D is perhaps TRBD1 (5 bases). This CDR3 spans 16 amino acids. The germline V gene encodes CDR1 LNHDA and CDR2 SQIVND (reference sequence). Deletions cut 6 bases from V and 4 bases from J, with 21 bases between. For the CDR3, the DNA is TGTGCCAGTAGACCTCAGGGATCCCCCGGCCTCTATGGCTACACCTTC. It codes for CASRPQGSPGLYGYTF.

V and J are TRBV9 and TRBJ2-2, with a tentative D call TRBD1 (6 bases). The V gene lost 0 bases and the J gene lost 6 bases, with 21 bases spanning the gap. CDR1 SGDLS and CDR2 YYNGEE come from the germline V gene. This CDR3 region has 18 residues. CDR3 loop: CASSVGVGSRGTPGELFF. In DNA form, the CDR3 reads TGTGCCAGCAGCGTAGGAGTGGGGAGTAGGGGGACACCCGGGGAGCTGTTTTTT.

This clone was found a few times. This chain uses TRBV29-1 with TRBJ2-7; maybe TRBD1 (5 bases). Trimming took 7 bases from V and 2 from J, leaving 9 bases between them. The CDR3 length is 11 residues. The germline V gene has CDR1 SQVTM and CDR2 ANQGSEA. The CDR3 protein is CSGRAAYEQYF. DNA for the CDR3: TGCAGCGGCAGGGCGGCCTACGAGCAGTACTTC.

V gene TRBV19 combines with J gene TRBJ2-2; the D gene is possibly TRBD1 (5 bases). Trimming pared 6 bases from V and 1 base from J, leaving 9 bases between. This CDR3 has 14 residues. Germline loops: CDR1 LNHDA, CDR2 SQIVND (reference sequence). The CDR3 DNA follows: TGTGCCAGTAGCCCCACAGGGAACACCGGGGAGCTGTTTTTT. It is translated as CASSPTGNTGELFF.

The chain uses TRBV18 and TRBJ2-3, with D unresolved. Trimming took off 2 bases at V and 8 bases at J, with 23 bases between the two ends. Germline lookup yields CDR1 KGHSH and CDR2 LQKENI. This CDR3 has 17 residues. CDR3 DNA sequence: TGTGCCAGCTCACCAGGGTTGGGTGGCGTAGCTTCAGTTACGCAGTATTTT. Residues: CASSPGLGGVASVTQYF.

To note about this clone: At the DNA level, this CDR3 is encoded by other sequences in the same sample as well. The V call is TRBV4-1, the J call TRBJ2-1; 9 bases line up with TRBD2. The length of the CDR3 is 19 residues. The germline V gene has CDR1 MGHRA and CDR2 YSYEKL. The V and J ends lost 1 base and 8 bases, in that order; junction bases with no gene match: 18. The CDR3 protein is CASSQVLRAGGGAGDEQFF. The CDR3 DNA sequence: TGCGCCAGCAGCCAAGTCCTCCGCGCCGGCGGGGGGGCCGGCGATGAGCAGTTCTTC.

The gene calls are TRBV5-1 and TRBJ1-3; D is ambiguous. The CDR3 is 14 amino acids. Per germline, CDR1 SGHRS and CDR2 YFSETQ. V was pared by 3 bases and J by 8 bases, with 15 bases between. The CDR3 loop reads CASSSSGYGDTIYF. The CDR3, as DNA: TGCGCCAGCAGCTCTTCGGGATACGGGGACACCATATATTTT.

This clone was detected once. This rearrangement joins TRBV7-9 to TRBJ2-1, with 8 bases matching TRBD1. CDR3 length: 15 residues. With 7 bases clipped from V and 6 bases from J, the junction kept 11 bases outside the gene matches. CDR1 and CDR2 (germline): SEHNR, FQNEAQ (reference sequence). The CDR3 region is CASTILQGAINEQFF. CDR3 sequence (DNA): TGTGCCAGCACCATCCTGCAGGGGGCGATCAATGAGCAGTTCTTC.

This clone was recorded only once. V gene TRBV30 combines with J gene TRBJ2-7, with TRBD2 matching over 7 bases. V lost 5 bases and J lost 5; bases outside the gene matches: 0. Germline lookup yields CDR1 GTSNPN and CDR2 SVGIG (reference sequence). CDR3 length: 10 amino acids. CDR3 nucleotides: TGTGCCTGGGGGGGGGACGAGCAGTACTTC. Translation gives CAWGGDEQYF.

The chain recombines TRBV10-3 with TRBJ1-6; D might be TRBD1 (6 bases). This CDR3 spans 17 amino acids. Germline V gives CDR1 ENHRY, CDR2 SYGVKD. Trimming stripped 0 bases from V and 3 bases from J, with 12 bases between. CDR3 nucleotides: TGTGCCATCAGTGAGTCCGCACAGGGATTCTATAATTCACCCCTCCACTTT. It specifies CAISESAQGFYNSPLHF.

This clone was found once. The rearrangement joins TRBV18 to TRBJ2-1; possibly TRBD2 for D (6 bases). Germline CDR1 KGHSH, CDR2 LQKENI. The CDR3 length is 15 residues. V gave up 1 base and J gave up 3 bases, with 10 bases separating them. The CDR3 DNA follows: TGTGCCAGCTCACCACTGGGGGGAAACTACAATGAGCAGTTCTTC. Translating gives CASSPLGGNYNEQFF. The variable domain in full, with the rest retrieved from reference TRBV18 and TRBJ2-1, is NAGVMQNPRHLVRRRGQEARLRCSPMKGHSHVYWYRQLPEEGLKFMVYLQKENIIDESGMPKERFSAEFPKEGPSILRIQQVVRGDSAAYFCASSPLGGNYNEQFFGPGTRLTVL.

The chain has TRBV4-3 and TRBJ2-7; 7 bases match TRBD1. This CDR3 is 13 amino acids long. Germline values: CDR1 LGHNA, CDR2 YSLEER. The J segment lost 5 bases and the V segment lost 3 bases, leaving 4 bases of the junction unmatched. CDR3 protein: CASSHRQGDEQYF. CDR3 bases: TGCGCCAGCAGCCATCGACAGGGTGACGAGCAGTACTTC.

DNA of the CDR3: TGTGCCAGTAGTTTACCGGGACAGTCCGAAAAACTGTTTTTT. As protein: CASSLPGQSEKLFF. The V and J genes are TRBV19 and TRBJ1-4; the match to TRBD1 covers 7 bases. CDR3 length equals 14 residues. Trimming cost V 5 bases and J 8 bases; bases outside gene matches: 8. Germline lookup yields CDR1 LNHDA and CDR2 SQIVND (reference sequence). Full variable domain (rest looked up from reference TRBV19 and TRBJ1-4): DGGITQSPKYLFRKEGQNVTLSCEQNLNHDAMYWYRQDPGQGLRLIYYSQIVNDFQKGDIAEGYSVSREKKESFPLTVTSAQKNPTAFYLCASSLPGQSEKLFFGSGTQLSVL.

This clone occurred a few times. A junction end diverges from the germline sequence, so it may reflect a read error. The rearrangement joins TRBV6-6 to TRBJ2-7; no reliable D call. The CDR3 has 16 residues. CDR1 MNHNY and CDR2 SVGAGI come from the germline V gene (reference sequence). CDR3 residues: CASSYQRQPISSEQYF. CDR3 DNA: TGTGCCAGCAGTTATCAGAGGCAGCCGATATCCTCCGAGCAGTACTTC.

The chain uses TRBV18 and TRBJ2-1, with D possibly TRBD2 on 6 matching bases. Deletions cut 4 bases from V and 3 bases from J, with 7 bases between. Germline V CDR1 and CDR2: KGHSH, LQKENI. The CDR3 sequence is 13 residues long. CDR3 nucleotide sequence: TGTGCCAGCTCACGGACTAACTACAATGAGCAGTTCTTC. This translates into CASSRTNYNEQFF. The full variable domain, with the rest looked up from reference TRBV18 and TRBJ2-1, is NAGVMQNPRHLVRRRGQEARLRCSPMKGHSHVYWYRQLPEEGLKFMVYLQKENIIDESGMPKERFSAEFPKEGPSILRIQQVVRGDSAAYFCASSRTNYNEQFFGPGTRLTVL.

V usage is TRBV19 and J usage is TRBJ1-2; 7 nucleotides match TRBD1. This CDR3 is built from 14 residues. Looked up from germline, CDR1 is LNHDA and CDR2 is SQIVND (reference sequence). V lost 6 bases, J lost 4 bases, and 8 bases stayed unmatched. The CDR3 region has the DNA TGTGCCAGTAGGGAGTGGGACAGAACCTATGGCTACACCTTC. Translation: CASREWDRTYGYTF.

This clone has a single count. The chain employs TRBV5-4 and TRBJ2-1; D gene unclear. The germline V gene has CDR1 SGHNT and CDR2 YYREEE (reference sequence). This CDR3 has 15 residues. Trimming stripped 0 bases from V and 7 bases from J, with 14 bases between. The CDR3 DNA sequence: TGTGCCAGCAGCTTGGGCTCCTCCCGTCGGAATGAGCAGTTCTTC. As protein: CASSLGSSRRNEQFF.

Only a few counts were recorded for this clone. This sequence joins TRBV19 and TRBJ2-6; possible D gene TRBD2, 5 bases. The CDR3 sequence is 17 residues long. Trimming shortened V by 3 bases and J by 1 base, and 13 bases separated the two germline ends. In germline, CDR1 is LNHDA, CDR2 SQIVND (reference sequence). CDR3 loop: CASSIAGDGSGANVLTF. DNA of the CDR3: TGTGCCAGTAGTATCGCCGGGGATGGGTCTGGGGCCAACGTCCTGACTTTC.